Listed below are T cell receptor beta chains from one sample, sequenced in a study of OX40 agonist ivuxolimab in advanced cancers. Libraries were prepared by immunoSEQ multiplex PCR; TCRdb keeps only in-frame clonotypes and omits some of them. The repertoire holds 7,900 or so clones, with roughly 90% as singletons. The sequenced sample was CD4+ or CD8+ T cells sorted from blood, obtained in a trial of the OX40 agonist ivuxolimab. All receptors derive from an adult with an advanced solid tumor such as melanoma, head and neck, liver or kidney cancer. Each CDR3 is given with its conserved first and last residue.

V gene	J gene	CDR3 length	CDR3 protein
TRBV7-9	TRBJ1-4	15	CASSLVRGRDEKLFF
TRBV5-6	TRBJ2-7	15	CASSLAAFQVYEQYF
TRBV7-9	TRBJ2-2	18	CASSLSLTKTSGKWELFF
TRBV4-1	TRBJ2-1	17	CASSQVPSAGGYNEQFF
TRBV4-1	TRBJ2-7	15	CASSLTSGSFYEQYF
TRBV6-6	TRBJ2-3	15	CASSSGRTSADTQYF
TRBV7-9	TRBJ1-1	14	CASSLVGGRTEAFF
TRBV7-9	TRBJ2-5	16	CASSLQEAGPQETQYF
TRBV10-2	TRBJ2-3	15	CASTELAGFTDTQYF
TRBV6-5	TRBJ1-1	11	CASGWNTEAFF
TRBV27	TRBJ2-7	16	CASSTRDSKSSYEQYF
TRBV7-3	TRBJ2-1	15	CASSSRPALVDEQFF
TRBV4-1	TRBJ2-7	15	CASSQYLGGGYEQYF
TRBV12-5	TRBJ1-3	13	CASGFLGGNTIYF
TRBV6-6	TRBJ2-7	14	CASSTGTGVNEQYF
TRBV4-1	TRBJ1-1	15	CASSLITTRQTEAFF
TRBV6-1	TRBJ2-7	15	CASSEAGTGANEQYF
TRBV7-9	TRBJ2-5	14	CASSSDRDGETQYF
TRBV7-8	TRBJ1-3	16	CASSPRQVNSGNTIYF
TRBV2	TRBJ1-2	16	CASGPAGSATDYGYTF
TRBV7-9	TRBJ2-5	15	CASSQSQGARETQYF
TRBV5-5	TRBJ2-7	15	CASSPFSGTSYEQYF
TRBV7-2	TRBJ2-3	16	CASNLLAPPGSDTQYF
TRBV6-1	TRBJ2-7	14	CASRAAGQLYEQYF
TRBV30	TRBJ1-6	14	CAWSVQAGHSPLHF
TRBV6-5	TRBJ2-1	12	CASSLLVDEQFF
TRBV5-1	TRBJ1-5	15	CASSLLGNSNQPQHF
TRBV11-2	TRBJ1-2	10	CASSLGRAVF
TRBV5-7	TRBJ1-4	16	CASSLVTGRDPEKLFF
TRBV9	TRBJ1-1	14	CASSVEYRGGEAFF
TRBV28	TRBJ1-5	15	CASSLGRTGNQPQHF
TRBV7-9	TRBJ2-7	16	CASSAPSGTGTYEQYF
TRBV6-6	TRBJ2-2	14	CATRLAEHTGELFF
TRBV6-5	TRBJ1-2	13	CASRAGQGTGYTF
TRBV27	TRBJ1-2	14	CASSSLDSNYGYTF
TRBV7-9	TRBJ2-5	15	CASSLRSSPGLTQYF
TRBV5-1	TRBJ2-3	13	CASSLYGIHTQYF
TRBV14	TRBJ1-2	13	CASSQDSAGGYTF
TRBV6-5	TRBJ2-1	15	CASSPTSGTYNEQFF
TRBV7-8	TRBJ2-7	14	CASSFSGTAYEQYF
TRBV29-1	TRBJ2-3	14	CSVEGTSGTDTQYF
TRBV27	TRBJ1-1	12	CASSLGGSEAFF
TRBV18	TRBJ1-1	19	CASSSGSGQGADGFTEAFF
TRBV28	TRBJ2-1	14	CASSLGSEFDEQFF
TRBV7-9	TRBJ1-1	13	CASSYPRDTEAFF
TRBV27	TRBJ1-5	16	CASSGSPPDSNQPQHF
TRBV28	TRBJ2-2	15	CASSFSGRAPGELFF
TRBV9	TRBJ2-7	16	CASSAAETSGSYEQYF
TRBV19	TRBJ2-7	15	CASSILWGGTYEQYF
TRBV5-4	TRBJ2-2	15	CASSLAGTGPGELFF
TRBV27	TRBJ1-2	14	CASTPTLRGEGYTF
TRBV19	TRBJ2-5	13	CASTTRGQETQYF
TRBV6-4	TRBJ2-3	15	CASSDSPDDTDTQYF
TRBV27	TRBJ2-7	15	CASSLVQGNPYEQYF
TRBV4-1	TRBJ2-7	14	CASSQVSQDYEQYF
TRBV6-4	TRBJ2-3	13	CASSDRDSDTQYF
TRBV7-9	TRBJ1-1	13	CASSYSWNTEAFF